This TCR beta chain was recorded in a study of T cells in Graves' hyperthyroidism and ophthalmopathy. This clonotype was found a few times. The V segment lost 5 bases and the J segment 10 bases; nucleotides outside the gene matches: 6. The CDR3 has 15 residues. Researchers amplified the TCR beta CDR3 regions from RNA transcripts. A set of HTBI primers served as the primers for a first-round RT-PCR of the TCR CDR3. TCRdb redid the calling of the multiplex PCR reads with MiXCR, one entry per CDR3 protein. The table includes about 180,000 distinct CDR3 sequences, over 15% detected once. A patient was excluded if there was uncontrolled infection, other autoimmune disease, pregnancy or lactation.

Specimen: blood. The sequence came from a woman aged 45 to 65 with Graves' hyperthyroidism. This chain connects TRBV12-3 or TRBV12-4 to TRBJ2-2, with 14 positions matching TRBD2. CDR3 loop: CASSPGTSGGPELFF. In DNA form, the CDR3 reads TGTGCCAGCAGTCCCGGGACTAGCGGGGGCCCGGAGCTGTTTTTT.